This record covers a single TCR beta chain. Its antigen has not been determined. No quality values exist for individual bases; no much larger clone is one base distant. The sample's treatment or condition, from its label and the paper: live attenuated yellow fever vaccine strain. A standard Ficoll-Paque protocol was used to isolate PBMCs from peripheral blood. Dynabeads CD4 and CD8 positive selection kits were used to isolate CD4 and CD8 T-cell fractions. TriZol was used to extract RNA from bulk PBMCs, CD4 and CD8 fractions, and dextramer-positive and dextramer-negative fractions. TCR cDNA was synthesized by 5'RACE template switching, through which a universal primer site and unique molecular identifiers were introduced. Priming for cDNA synthesis came from both the TCR alpha and TCR beta constant segments. Library amplification involved two PCR steps, and the second step added sample barcodes and sequencing adapters. Sequencing of libraries was done on Illumina HiSeq 2500 (2x100 bp) or NovaSeq (2x150 bp). In the source study's methods: MIGEC handled demultiplexing of reads and collapsing into UMI consensus sequences, while MiXCR performed V(D)J alignment. Vaccine-responding clonotypes were defined with edgeR using replicate PBMC samples, requiring FDR below 0.01 and a log2 fold change above 5 up to day 15. CD4 or CD8 identity was assigned to each bulk clonotype according to whether the clonotype was present at higher abundance in the sequenced CD4 repertoire or the sequenced CD8 repertoire. TCRdb ran its own pipeline on the public reads, namely fastp trimming at Q25 and MiXCR clone calling, and kept in-frame beta chains. Each record represents a unique CDR3 protein, reported with the most common genes and DNA among its rows. The V and J calls reflect TCRdb's pipeline rather than the authors' work. This sample is represented by 230,000 or so distinct CDR3 sequences; approximately 6.3% of them were singletons. Together, the top ten hold around 1% of the sample.

This record comes from a study of T cells after yellow fever vaccination (dated by TCRdb to about 2019). About the study as a whole: The SMART-Seq v4 Ultra Low Input RNA kit was used to prepare libraries from fractions with low cell numbers. Two healthy male donors, one aged 18 to 29 and one aged 30 to 39 years, made up the cohort. To follow T-cell clones before and after primary and booster YFV17D yellow fever vaccination, bulk TCR alpha and beta repertoires were sequenced over time. Bulk PBMC replicates and cell subsets were isolated from blood drawn at multiple timepoints before and after both primary and secondary immunization.

The CDR3 contains 13 residues, cysteine and phenylalanine counted. Only the CDR3 DNA is retained, 39 bases long and in frame from the first base. General study outcomes and caveats: A small share of clonotypes occurred in both CD4 and CD8 compartments, likely arising from convergent recombination. Compared with the primary T-cell response, the secondary T-cell response was faster but weaker, reaching its peak on day 5 rather than on day 15. After the booster, most of the clones that had expanded following primary vaccination were detected again (roughly 97% of CD4 and roughly 88% of CD8), which suggests that memory was broadly maintained. Because only two donors were included in the study, the extent to which the findings can be generalized is limited. Computational filtering was needed because FACS-sorted repertoires could contain abundant contaminating clonotypes from the bulk population.

The sequenced sample was CD4+ T cells sorted from PBMCs, obtained on the day of the yellow fever booster vaccination. This chain joins TRBV21-1 to TRBJ1-5; TRBD1 reflects the table's D call only, with no check against the DNA. TRBV21-1 is assigned pseudogene status. This TCR was recovered from a man under 40 who received the YFV17D yellow fever vaccine. The DNA sequence is as follows: TGTGCCAGCCCGGGGCGCAGAGGCCAGCCCCAGCATTTT. The resulting protein is CASPGRRGQPQHF.